Following are 19 T cell receptor beta chains from one sample sequenced in a study of identical twins. TCRdb reanalysed the 5' RACE reads using MiXCR and keeps one entry per CDR3 protein. In the table there are fewer than 350,000 distinct CDR3 sequences, approximately 8% of which are singletons. The same sample was also used in a study of yellow fever vaccine responses in identical twins.

Sequenced sample: memory (CD45RO+) T cells sorted from blood. The receptors shown here come from a woman between 18 and 30 years old in good health.

The chain recombines TRBV7-6 with TRBJ2-5; 7 nucleotides agree with TRBD1. The CDR3 runs 15 residues. CDR1 SGHVS and CDR2 FNYEAQ come from the germline V gene. Losses at the gene ends were 8 bases for V and 0 bases for J; bases not matched to a gene: 9. The CDR3 coding sequence is TGTGCCAGCGGGCCGACAGGGACGTACCAAGAGACCCAGTACTTC. Protein product: CASGPTGTYQETQYF.

The chain has TRBV12-3 or TRBV12-4 and TRBJ2-3; D is ambiguous. Deletions cut 7 bases from V and 0 bases from J, with 5 bases between. The CDR3 is 12 residues long. The CDR3 region has the DNA TGTGCCAGCACCCCCAGCACAGATACGCAGTATTTT. Protein product: CASTPSTDTQYF.

The V gene is TRBV5-1, the J gene TRBJ1-3; unclear D gene. This CDR3 has 14 amino acids. Looked up from germline, CDR1 is SGHRS and CDR2 is YFSETQ. With 4 bases removed from V and 0 bases from J, the gap between germline ends came to 8 bases. CDR3 sequence: CASSPTRSGNTIYF. As DNA, the CDR3 is TGCGCCAGCAGCCCTACTCGCTCTGGAAACACCATATATTTT.

This clonotype was seen repeatedly, ten times or more. The V gene is TRBV27, the J gene TRBJ2-5; D possibly corresponds to TRBD2 (5 bases). Trimming removed 1 base at V and 6 bases at J, with 12 bases between. This CDR3 region has 14 residues. Per the germline V gene, CDR1 is MNHEY and CDR2 is SMNVEV (reference sequence). The CDR3 coding sequence is TGTGCCAGCAGTTTATTCGGGCCGGGAAAGACCCAGTACTTC. Protein product: CASSLFGPGKTQYF.

The chain has TRBV19 and TRBJ2-1; D might be TRBD2 (7 bases). The V end was cut by 3 bases, the J end by 3 bases, with 12 bases between. This CDR3 has 15 amino acids. Per the germline V gene, CDR1 is LNHDA and CDR2 is SQIVND (reference sequence). CDR3 DNA: TGTGCCAGTAGTATTGAGGGGGGGGGCTACAATGAGCAGTTCTTC. Translated: CASSIEGGGYNEQFF.

This clonotype was seen at least ten times. This chain uses TRBV29-1 with TRBJ1-1; no clear D. The V gene's germline CDR1 is SQVTM and CDR2 ANQGSEA. V gave up 3 bases and J gave up 5 bases, with 10 bases separating them. The CDR3 sequence is 12 residues long. The chain's CDR3 is CSVESGGTEAFF. CDR3 bases: TGCAGCGTTGAGTCCGGTGGAACTGAAGCTTTCTTT. The complete variable domain, with remaining parts taken from reference TRBV29-1 and TRBJ1-1, reads SAVISQKPSRDICQRGTSLTIQCQVDSQVTMMFWYRQQPGQSLTLIATANQGSEATYESGFVIDKFPISRPNLTFSTLTVSNMSPEDSSIYLCSVESGGTEAFFGQGTRLTVV.

This clonotype was counted a few times. The chain links TRBV29-1 to TRBJ1-4; 12 bases match TRBD1. The CDR3 spans 14 residues. Germline CDR1 and CDR2: SQVTM and ANQGSEA. The V gene end was trimmed by 3 bases and the J gene end by 9 bases; junction bases not matched to a gene: 5. The DNA for the CDR3 is TGCAGCGTTGAGGTCGGGACAGGGGGCAAAAAACTGTTTTTT. Translation: CSVEVGTGGKKLFF.

The table lists this clonotype with a few counts. CDR3 amino acids: CASSLEGLARKLFF. For the CDR3, the DNA is TGTGCCAGCAGCTTAGAGGGACTCGCCCGAAAACTGTTTTTT. The chain uses TRBV7-8 and TRBJ1-4, with D perhaps TRBD1 (5 bases). The CDR3 covers 14 residues. Trimming removed 1 base from V and 10 bases from J, with 13 bases in between. Germline assignment: CDR1 SGHVS and CDR2 FQNEAQ.

This clonotype was recorded many times. The chain carries TRBV3-1 and TRBJ2-7, with 11 bases identical to TRBD1. After removal of 5 bases from V and 7 bases from J, the junction contained 10 bases not matched to a gene. This CDR3 contains 15 residues. Germline V lookup: CDR1 LGHDT, CDR2 YNNKEL (reference sequence). The CDR3 protein is CASSAGTGGWMEQYV. CDR3 coding DNA: TGTGCCAGCAGCGCCGGGACAGGGGGATGGATGGAGCAGTACGTC.

In its sample, this clonotype was seen many times. The chain combines TRBV14 with TRBJ1-4, with no clear D. Trimming took 2 bases from V and 3 from J, leaving 10 bases between them. CDR1 is SGHDN, CDR2 FVKESK, per germline. The CDR3 runs 15 residues. The CDR3 bases are TGTGCCAGCAGCCAAATCGTTGGGGCTAATGAAAAACTGTTTTTT. This sequence encodes CASSQIVGANEKLFF.

This clonotype has just a few counts. Given a much more abundant clone one base away, this may be a read error. In DNA, the CDR3 is TGTGCCAGCACCGGGCCCAATGAGCAGTTCTTC. As protein: CASTGPNEQFF. The chain joins TRBV28 to TRBJ2-1; no reliable D call. The CDR3 totals 11 residues. The germline gives CDR1 MDHEN, CDR2 SYDVKM. V shed 7 bases and J shed 6 bases, with 7 bases lying between them.

J is TRBJ2-2 and V is TRBV3-1; TRBD1 aligns across 7 bases. The ends lost 4 bases at V and 3 bases at J; junction bases unmatched: 20. CDR1 is LGHDT, CDR2 YNNKEL, per germline (reference sequence). This CDR3 contains 20 residues. In DNA, the CDR3 is TGTGCCAGCAGCCCTCCCCTTCGACAGGGAACCCAGTTGGACACCGGGGAGCTGTTTTTT. This encodes CASSPPLRQGTQLDTGELFF.

This clonotype was counted only a few times. The gene calls are TRBV5-5 and TRBJ1-1; D not certain. Germline loops: CDR1 SGHKS, CDR2 YYEKEE (reference sequence). The CDR3 totals 14 residues. V was shortened by 5 bases and J by 3 bases, with 14 bases between the two germline ends. The CDR3 protein is CASSQEVKYTEAFF. The CDR3 DNA is TGTGCCAGCAGTCAAGAGGTGAAGTACACTGAAGCTTTCTTT.

The CDR3 DNA is TGTGCCAGCGGGGGGGCGATGGAGACCCAGTACTTC. Amino acids: CASGGAMETQYF. The genes are TRBV2 and TRBJ2-5, with D tentatively TRBD2 (7 bases). The V gene's germline CDR1 is SNHLY and CDR2 FYNNEI. The CDR3 consists of 12 residues. Trimming shortened V by 8 bases and J by 5 bases, and 12 bases separated the two germline ends.

The genes are TRBV3-1 and TRBJ1-1; no reliable D call. In germline, CDR1 is LGHDT, CDR2 YNNKEL (reference sequence). V shed 3 bases and J shed 2 bases, with 13 bases lying between them. The CDR3 runs to 15 residues. The CDR3 protein is CASSQGSTVNTEAFF. CDR3 in DNA: TGTGCCAGCAGCCAGGGTTCGACTGTAAACACTGAAGCTTTCTTT.

This clonotype was counted a few times. The chain carries TRBV20-1 and TRBJ2-7; D is possibly TRBD1 or TRBD2 (5 bases each). This CDR3 is 12 amino acids long. V lost 6 bases, J lost 2 bases, and 11 bases lay in between. Germline V gene data show CDR1 as DFQATT and CDR2 as SNEGSKA (reference sequence). The CDR3 nucleotides are TGCAGTGCCAGGGCCGGGACCTACGAGCAGTACGTC. Translating gives CSARAGTYEQYV.

Concerning this clonotype: This CDR3 fails to terminate in the conserved phenylalanine or tryptophan, so it likely reflects a read error. No DNA is shown, since the ends of the CDR3 on it are uncertain; the CDR3 is the one TCRdb lists. The chain has TRBV20-1 and TRBJ1-2; the D call in the table, TRBD1, was not verified against the DNA. The germline V gene has CDR1 DFQATT and CDR2 SNEGSKA (reference sequence). The CDR3 comprises 8 residues, both ends counted. The CDR3 here is CSASVGAL.

In its sample, this clonotype was seen many times. The J gene is TRBJ2-7, the V gene TRBV25-1, with 9 bases lining up with TRBD2. Germline V gene sequence: CDR1 MGHDK, CDR2 SYGVNS. The CDR3 is made up of 17 amino acids. V gave up 4 bases and J gave up 2 bases; unmatched junction bases: 12. CDR3 in amino acids: CASSASHPGTSPYEQYF. In DNA form, the CDR3 reads TGTGCCAGCAGTGCCTCCCATCCCGGGACTAGCCCCTACGAGCAGTACTTC.

This clonotype turned up a few times. The J gene is TRBJ1-5, the V gene TRBV2; 9 nucleotides agree with TRBD1. The CDR3 loop spans 16 amino acids. Trimming at V came to 6 bases and at J to 1 base, leaving 7 bases not matched to a gene. CDR1 is SNHLY, CDR2 FYNNEI, per germline. CDR3 amino acids: CASRGDREESNQPQHF. Written as DNA, the CDR3 is TGTGCCAGCAGGGGGGACAGGGAGGAGAGCAATCAGCCCCAGCATTTT. The full variable domain, with the rest looked up from reference TRBV2 and TRBJ1-5, is EPEVTQTPSHQVTQMGQEVILRCVPISNHLYFYWYRQILGQKVEFLVSFYNNEISEKSEIFDDQFSVERPDGSNFTLKIRSTKLEDSAMYFCASRGDREESNQPQHFGDGTRLSIL.